The 13 T cell receptor beta chains given below trace back to one sample, sequenced in a study of T cells in narcolepsy. The data were produced by immunoSEQ multiplex PCR, yet TCRdb's version contains in-frame clones alone and is incomplete. The table records under 30,000 clones, roughly 85% of them present only once. The sample consisted of CD45RA- memory CD4+ T cells from PBMCs. The receptors come from a human donor with narcolepsy.

This chain links TRBV9 with TRBJ2-6; no reliable D call. The CDR3 has 15 residues. The germline CDR1 and CDR2 sequences are SGDLS and YYNGEE. Trimming stripped 1 base from V and 0 bases from J, with 5 bases between. CDR3 in amino acids: CASSVSDSGANVLTF. In DNA, the CDR3 is TGTGCCAGCAGCGTATCAGACTCTGGGGCCAACGTCCTGACTTTC. The variable domain in full, completed from reference TRBV9 and TRBJ2-6, reads DSGVTQTPKHLITATGQRVTLRCSPRSGDLSVYWYQQSLDQGLQFLIQYYNGEERAKGNILERFSAQQFPDLHSELNLSSLELGDSALYFCASSVSDSGANVLTFGAGSRLTVL.

This chain joins TRBV28 and TRBJ1-5; perhaps TRBD1 as D (5 bases). Trimming stripped 4 bases from V and 3 bases from J, with 13 bases between. CDR1 is MDHEN and CDR2 is SYDVKM in the germline V gene. This CDR3 has 15 residues. CDR3 in DNA: TGTGCCAGCAGTTACGGACATTTGATCAATCAGCCCCAGCATTTT. It translates to CASSYGHLINQPQHF.

The table lists this clone with a few counts. The chain is built from TRBV7-2 and TRBJ1-1; D is unclear. The CDR3 is 13 amino acids. Trimming stripped 4 bases from V and 10 bases from J, with 16 bases between. CDR1 and CDR2 from the germline V gene are SGHTA and FQGNSA. The CDR3 sequence is CASSSLLESGAFF. CDR3 sequence (DNA): TGTGCCAGCAGCTCCCTCTTGGAGTCTGGAGCTTTCTTT.

In its sample, this clone was seen a few times. V and J are TRBV19 and TRBJ1-3; D gene uncertain. With 10 bases removed from V and 2 bases from J, the gap between germline ends came to 21 bases. The CDR3 runs to 16 residues. CDR1 is LNHDA, CDR2 SQIVND, per germline (reference sequence). The CDR3 spells CATEKGGSNAGNTIYF. The CDR3 coding sequence is TGTGCCACAGAGAAGGGAGGGAGCAACGCTGGAAACACCATATATTTT.

The chain uses TRBV28 and TRBJ2-3; 9 bases align to TRBD2. The germline V gene has CDR1 MDHEN and CDR2 SYDVKM. The CDR3 totals 15 residues. With 5 bases clipped from V and 4 bases from J, the junction kept 7 bases outside the gene matches. The CDR3 protein is CASSVAGEIADTQYF. CDR3 bases: TGTGCCAGCAGTGTAGCGGGAGAAATTGCAGATACGCAGTATTTT. Complete variable domain (other parts from reference TRBV28 and TRBJ2-3): DVKVTQSSRYLVKRTGEKVFLECVQDMDHENMFWYRQDPGLGLRLIYFSYDVKMKEKGDIPEGYSVSREKKERFSLILESASTNQTSMYLCASSVAGEIADTQYFGPGTRLTVL.

This chain uses TRBV7-2 with TRBJ2-4, with TRBD2 matching 9 bases. Unmatched junction bases numbered 5, after V lost 5 bases and J lost 0 bases. Germline lookup yields CDR1 SGHTA and CDR2 FQGNSA. The CDR3 totals 16 residues. In DNA form, the CDR3 reads TGTGCCAGCAGCGCCCAACTAGCGGGAGCCAAAAACATTCAGTACTTC. Protein product: CASSAQLAGAKNIQYF.

This clone was observed a single time. The rearrangement links TRBV6-6 to TRBJ2-7; 10 bases are shared with TRBD2. The CDR3 covers 15 residues. The germline V gene encodes CDR1 MNHNY and CDR2 SVGAGI (reference sequence). J gave up 9 bases and V 5 bases, and 13 bases lay outside the gene matches. Here the CDR3 DNA reads TGTGCCAGCAGTGACCCTTCGGGACTAGCGCGCTGGCAGTACTTC. The encoded protein is CASSDPSGLARWQYF.

The chain joins TRBV7-7 to TRBJ2-5; D call uncertain. Trimming removed 0 bases from V and 2 bases from J, with 10 bases in between. The germline V gene has CDR1 SSHAT and CDR2 FNYEAQ (reference sequence). CDR3 length equals 15 residues. CDR3 DNA sequence: TGTGCCAGCAGCTTAGCGCGTGGAGCGCAAGAGACCCAGTACTTC. Translation gives CASSLARGAQETQYF.

This chain uses TRBV19 with TRBJ2-2; D may be TRBD1 (6 bases). The CDR3 length is 12 residues. Trimming stripped 4 bases from V and 6 bases from J, with 6 bases between. Germline assignment: CDR1 LNHDA and CDR2 SQIVND (reference sequence). The chain's CDR3 is CASSNRAGELFF. The CDR3 bases are TGTGCCAGTAGTAACAGGGCCGGGGAGCTGTTTTTT.

V gene TRBV7-7 combines with J gene TRBJ2-1; tentative D call: TRBD2 (5 bases). The germline V and J ends were trimmed by 1 base and 4 bases, with 8 bases remaining between them. The germline gives CDR1 SSHAT, CDR2 FNYEAQ (reference sequence). This CDR3 is built from 14 residues. The CDR3 DNA sequence: TGTGCCAGCAGCTTAGACGGACTTTACAATGAGCAGTTCTTC. Its translation: CASSLDGLYNEQFF.

The chain has TRBV6-5 and TRBJ2-3; a weak D match, TRBD2 (6 bases). Germline CDR1 and CDR2: MNHEY and SVGAGI. V gave up 5 bases and J gave up 0 bases, with 9 bases separating them. CDR3 size: 14 residues. The CDR3 loop reads CASSGGDSTDTQYF. Here the CDR3 DNA reads TGTGCCAGCAGTGGAGGGGACAGCACAGATACGCAGTATTTT.

The J gene is TRBJ1-2, the V gene TRBV30; D gene unclear. The germline V gene encodes CDR1 GTSNPN and CDR2 SVGIG (reference sequence). V lost 2 bases and J 4 bases, leaving 5 bases between the germline ends. The CDR3 spans 11 residues. CDR3 protein: CAWSPSYGYTF. DNA for the CDR3: TGTGCCTGGAGTCCATCCTATGGCTACACCTTC.

In its sample, this clone was seen a few times. The rearrangement uses TRBV6-6 and TRBJ1-4, with 9 positions matching TRBD1. V lost 7 bases, J lost 5 bases, and 5 bases stayed unmatched. The CDR3 sequence is 14 residues long. Germline values: CDR1 MNHNY, CDR2 SVGAGI (reference sequence). CDR3 loop: CASTETGGNEKLFF. As DNA, the CDR3 is TGTGCCAGCACTGAGACAGGGGGAAATGAAAAACTGTTTTTT.